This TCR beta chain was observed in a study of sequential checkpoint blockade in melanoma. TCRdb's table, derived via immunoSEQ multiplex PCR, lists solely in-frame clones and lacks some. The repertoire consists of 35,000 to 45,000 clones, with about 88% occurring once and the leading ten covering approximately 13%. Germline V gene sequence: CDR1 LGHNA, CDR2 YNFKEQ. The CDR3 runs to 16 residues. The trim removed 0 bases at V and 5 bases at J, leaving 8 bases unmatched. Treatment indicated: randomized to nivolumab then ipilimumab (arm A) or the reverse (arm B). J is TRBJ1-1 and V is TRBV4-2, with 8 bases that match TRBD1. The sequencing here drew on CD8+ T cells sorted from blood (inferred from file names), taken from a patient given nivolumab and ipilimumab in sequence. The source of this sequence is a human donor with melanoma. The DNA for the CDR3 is TGTGCCAGCAGCCAAGATCCAAGACAGGGGTATACTGAAGCTTTCTTT. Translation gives CASSQDPRQGYTEAFF.